The clone carrying this T cell receptor beta chain was observed a handful of times. What it binds is not known. This entry comes from a study of post-analysis software for immune sequencing data. Study information: Relapsing-remitting, secondary progressive and progressive-relapsing forms of multiple sclerosis all featured among disease courses. Study conclusions and caveats: Samples prepared in the same batch strongly co-clustered by F measure. Relative to controls, patients with multiple sclerosis showed significantly lower normalized Chao1 diversity. There were a few TRBV segments more frequent in patients than controls, and TRBV5-6, TRBV5-1 and TRBV20-1 were among them.

The TCR beta cDNA libraries contained unique molecular identifiers. cDNA molecules numbering about 480,000 came from roughly 1 to 10 million T cells. TCRdb analysed the PCR reads with MiXCR anew, one entry per CDR3 protein. The sample records about 810,000 distinct CDR3 sequences, under 70% being singletons. Trimming removed 6 bases from V and 4 bases from J, with 13 bases in between. The length of the CDR3 is 13 residues. Germline CDR1 and CDR2: SEHNR and FQNEAQ (reference sequence). V usage is TRBV7-9 and J usage is TRBJ2-7; no definite D call. This clonotype was obtained from a girl aged 10 to 17 with multiple sclerosis. Material for sequencing was blood. CDR3: CASRPHGPYEQYF. The CDR3 DNA is TGTGCCAGCAGACCTCACGGGCCGTACGAGCAGTACTTC.